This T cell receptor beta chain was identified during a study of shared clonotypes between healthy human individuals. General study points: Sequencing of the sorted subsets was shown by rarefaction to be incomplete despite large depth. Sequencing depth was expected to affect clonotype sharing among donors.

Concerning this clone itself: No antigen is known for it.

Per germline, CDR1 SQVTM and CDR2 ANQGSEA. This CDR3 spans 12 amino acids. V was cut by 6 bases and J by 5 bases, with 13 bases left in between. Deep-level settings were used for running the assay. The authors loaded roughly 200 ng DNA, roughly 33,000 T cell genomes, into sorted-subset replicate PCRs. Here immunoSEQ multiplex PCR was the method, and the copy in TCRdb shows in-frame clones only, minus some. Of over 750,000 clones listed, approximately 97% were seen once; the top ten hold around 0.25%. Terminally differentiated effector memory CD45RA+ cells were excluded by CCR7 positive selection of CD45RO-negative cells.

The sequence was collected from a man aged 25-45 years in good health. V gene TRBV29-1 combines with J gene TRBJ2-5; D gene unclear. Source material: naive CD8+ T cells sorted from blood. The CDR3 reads CSVSSTGETQYF. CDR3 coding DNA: TGCAGCGTCAGCTCTACCGGGGAGACCCAGTACTTC.